This TCR beta chain was sequenced for a study of radiation and T cells in renal cell carcinoma. Time point of the sample: blood 2 weeks post-SBRT. As to treatment: 15 Gy SBRT to primary tumor, nephrectomy 4 weeks later. This CDR3 spans 13 amino acids. CDR1 and CDR2 from the germline V gene are MNHEY and SMNVEV (reference sequence). The junction had 3 bases not matched to a gene; V was cut back by 4 bases and J by 7 bases. Assay: immunoSEQ multiplex PCR; the TCRdb copy retains only in-frame clones and omits some. The table shows 100,000 to 150,000 clones, with roughly four fifths occurring only once. The chain is built from TRBV27 and TRBJ2-7; TRBD1 matches at 11 bases. The clonotype was recovered from a middle-aged man with renal cell carcinoma. Here the sequenced sample was blood, taken from a patient whose treatment included radiotherapy and nephrectomy. The CDR3 spells CASSWDRGREQYF. The CDR3 DNA reads as TGTGCCAGCAGTTGGGACAGGGGGAGGGAGCAGTACTTC.